The 12 T cell receptor beta chains given below trace back to one sample, sequenced in a study of blood T cell repertoires in COVID-19. Clones were sequenced by immunoSEQ multiplex PCR, and TCRdb holds only the in-frame ones, with some missing. The table includes 200,000 or so clones, roughly 87% detected once. Material: PBMCs or T cells enriched from blood (not recorded which). The receptors shown here come from a woman in her 40s with acute COVID-19.

The V call is TRBV19, the J call TRBJ2-1; a weak D match, TRBD2 (6 bases). The germline gives CDR1 LNHDA, CDR2 SQIVND (reference sequence). This CDR3 has 16 residues. V lost 9 bases and J 1 base, leaving 19 bases between the germline ends. The CDR3 loop reads CASHAGTLWSYNEQFF. The CDR3 coding sequence is TGTGCCAGCCACGCGGGGACGCTTTGGTCCTACAATGAGCAGTTCTTC.

The chain links TRBV30 to TRBJ2-2; D is possibly TRBD2 (7 bases). This CDR3 spans 16 amino acids. Germline CDR1 and CDR2: GTSNPN and SVGIG (reference sequence). V was cut by 4 bases and J by 2 bases, with 17 bases left in between. The DNA of the CDR3 is TGTGCCTGGACTAGGGGAAGGGGGGGAAACACCGGGGAGCTGTTTTTT. It translates to CAWTRGRGGNTGELFF.

The chain carries TRBV18 and TRBJ2-7; tentative D call: TRBD1 (5 bases). V was clipped by 5 bases and J by 7 bases, with 12 bases between them. The CDR3 is made up of 12 amino acids. Per germline, CDR1 KGHSH and CDR2 LQKENI. CDR3 sequence: CASSMQGGEQYF. The CDR3 nucleotides are TGTGCCAGCTCAATGCAGGGTGGGGAGCAGTACTTC.

There are a few counts of this clone. The chain carries TRBV5-1 and TRBJ2-5; 9 bases match TRBD2. The length of the CDR3 is 15 residues. Trimming cost V 4 bases and J 0 bases; bases outside gene matches: 4. The germline V gene has CDR1 SGHRS and CDR2 YFSETQ. The CDR3 protein is CASSPTSGYQETQYF. DNA of the CDR3: TGCGCCAGCAGCCCGACTAGCGGCTACCAAGAGACCCAGTACTTC.

This chain joins TRBV5-4 and TRBJ2-6, with TRBD1 matching 7 bases. J was trimmed by 2 bases and V by 5 bases; bases with no gene match: 7. This CDR3 has 16 residues. The germline CDR1 and CDR2 sequences are SGHNT and YYREEE (reference sequence). CDR3 region: CASSPQGRAGANVLTF. The CDR3 DNA follows: TGTGCCAGCAGTCCACAGGGGCGTGCTGGGGCCAACGTCCTGACTTTC.

This rearrangement joins TRBV6-1 to TRBJ2-6; 8 bases align to TRBD2. This CDR3 spans 20 amino acids. J lost 2 bases, V lost 2 bases, and 14 bases had no gene match. Germline-derived CDR1 and CDR2 are MNHNS and SASEGT. The DNA for the CDR3 is TGTGCCAGCAGTGAATGGGGGGGCTCGAGCGGGAGAACTGGGGCCAACGTCCTGACTTTC. Translated: CASSEWGGSSGRTGANVLTF.

There are a few counts of this clone. V is TRBV2 and J is TRBJ2-1; 12 bases map to TRBD1. Germline V gene lookup returns CDR1 SNHLY and CDR2 FYNNEI. The J segment lost 9 bases and the V segment lost 11 bases, leaving 11 bases of the junction unmatched. The CDR3 is 14 residues long. The CDR3 sequence is CAGTRDRGRVEQFF. CDR3 sequence (DNA): TGTGCCGGCACCCGGGACAGGGGGCGGGTTGAGCAGTTCTTC.

This chain joins TRBV29-1 and TRBJ1-4; possible D gene TRBD1, 5 bases. This CDR3 region has 13 residues. Trimming removed 7 bases from V and 4 bases from J, with 13 bases in between. Per the germline V gene, CDR1 is SQVTM and CDR2 is ANQGSEA. CDR3 sequence (DNA): TGCAGCGCCCGTGGGGGGATTAATGAAAAACTGTTTTTT. It translates to CSARGGINEKLFF.

This clone came up once. The chain is built from TRBV7-9 and TRBJ2-5; D is unresolved. CDR1 is SEHNR, CDR2 FQNEAQ, per germline (reference sequence). Deletions cut 5 bases from V and 1 base from J, with 5 bases between. The CDR3 has 12 amino acids. The CDR3 nucleotides are TGTGCCAGCAGCCGTATCCAAGAGACCCAGTACTTC. Translating it yields CASSRIQETQYF.

V gene TRBV6-5 combines with J gene TRBJ1-4; 10 positions agree with TRBD1. V lost 6 bases, J lost 6 bases, and 7 bases stayed unmatched. The V gene's germline CDR1 is MNHEY and CDR2 SVGAGI. This CDR3 has 15 residues. As DNA, the CDR3 is TGTGCCAGCAGATTCTCCGGGACAGGGGATGAAAAACTGTTTTTT. It translates to CASRFSGTGDEKLFF.

The rearrangement joins TRBV18 to TRBJ2-4, with D possibly matching TRBD2 (6 bases). V lost 1 base and J 1 base, leaving 17 bases between the germline ends. Germline assignment: CDR1 KGHSH and CDR2 LQKENI. The CDR3 extends over 18 amino acids. CDR3 in amino acids: CASSPLPRDSRAKNIQYF. Written as DNA, the CDR3 is TGTGCCAGCTCACCACTTCCGCGGGATTCAAGGGCCAAAAACATTCAGTACTTC.

The sample holds one count of this clone. The chain carries TRBV19 and TRBJ2-7, with 7 bases that match TRBD2. The CDR3 consists of 14 residues. Germline CDR1 is LNHDA and CDR2 is SQIVND (reference sequence). The ends lost 5 bases at V and 0 bases at J; junction bases unmatched: 4. CDR3 DNA sequence: TGTGCCAGTAGTCCTAGCGGAAGCTCCTACGAGCAGTACTTC. It is translated as CASSPSGSSYEQYF. Together with reference TRBV19 and TRBJ2-7, the CDR3 gives the full variable domain: DGGITQSPKYLFRKEGQNVTLSCEQNLNHDAMYWYRQDPGQGLRLIYYSQIVNDFQKGDIAEGYSVSREKKESFPLTVTSAQKNPTAFYLCASSPSGSSYEQYFGPGTRLTVT.